Listed here are 7 T cell receptor beta chains from one sample, sequenced in a study of Graves' ophthalmopathy and Graves' hyperthyroidism. From RNA, the CDR3 regions of TCR beta chains were amplified and sequenced. An opening RT-PCR round employed HTBI primers and preceded a second-round multiplex PCR. TCRdb reprocessed the multiplex PCR reads with MiXCR, giving one entry per CDR3 protein. This table holds 650,000 to 900,000 distinct CDR3 sequences, 40% found once. Sample: peripheral blood. These receptors all come from an adult man with Graves' ophthalmopathy.

J is TRBJ1-5 and V is TRBV4-2; D remains unclear. This CDR3 is 16 amino acids long. CDR1 and CDR2 (germline): LGHNA, YNFKEQ. V shed 2 bases and J shed 1 base, with 12 bases lying between them. CDR3 region: CASSQTETTSNQPQHF. DNA for the CDR3: TGTGCCAGCAGCCAAACAGAGACGACCAGCAATCAGCCCCAGCATTTT.

V and J are TRBV6-5 and TRBJ1-2; no clear D gene. Trimming left V 0 bases short and J 7 bases short, with 6 bases between. CDR1 MNHEY and CDR2 SVGAGI come from the germline V gene. The CDR3 consists of 12 residues. The chain's CDR3 is CASSYSGFGYTF. Written as DNA, the CDR3 is TGTGCCAGCAGTTACTCAGGGTTTGGCTACACCTTC.

This clonotype was seen repeatedly, ten times or more. The chain recombines TRBV5-1 with TRBJ1-2, with D unclear. The CDR3 totals 14 residues. The germline V gene has CDR1 SGHRS and CDR2 YFSETQ. V was cut by 4 bases and J by 0 bases, with 10 bases left in between. The CDR3 DNA reads as TGCGCCAGCAGCACCCCGGAAACTAACTATGGCTACACCTTC. Translating it yields CASSTPETNYGYTF.

This clonotype was picked up many times. The chain joins TRBV7-9 to TRBJ1-3; no firm D call. Trimming left V 0 bases short and J 4 bases short, with 10 bases between. The CDR3 is 15 residues long. The germline gives CDR1 SEHNR, CDR2 FQNEAQ (reference sequence). The CDR3 nucleotides read TGTGCCAGCAGCTTAGCGGTCCGAGGAGGAAACACCATATATTTT. Encoded protein: CASSLAVRGGNTIYF.

The chain has TRBV12-3 or TRBV12-4 and TRBJ2-7; 11 nucleotides match TRBD2. This CDR3 is built from 16 residues. Germline trimming cut 6 bases from V and 1 base from J; bases unmatched to any gene: 8. The CDR3 bases are TGTGCCAGCAGCGAAAATAGCGGGGGGGAGTCCTACGAGCAGTACTTC. As protein: CASSENSGGESYEQYF.

V usage is TRBV25-1 and J usage is TRBJ2-2; 9 nucleotides agree with TRBD1. V shed 4 bases and J 3 bases; nucleotides not matched to a gene: 3. The CDR3 contains 15 residues. Germline CDR1 is MGHDK and CDR2 is SYGVNS. The CDR3 coding sequence is TGTGCCAGCAGTGCCCGGGACAGGGACACCGGGGAGCTGTTTTTT. It encodes CASSARDRDTGELFF. Full variable domain (rest looked up from reference TRBV25-1 and TRBJ2-2): EADIYQTPRYLVIGTGKKITLECSQTMGHDKMYWYQQDPGMELHLIHYSYGVNSTEKGDLSSESTVSRIRTEHFPLTLESARPSHTSQYLCASSARDRDTGELFFGEGSRLTVL.

The rearrangement uses TRBV25-1 and TRBJ1-6, with unresolved D. The CDR3 runs 17 residues. The germline gives CDR1 MGHDK, CDR2 SYGVNS. V was pared by 3 bases and J by 5 bases, with 17 bases between. The CDR3 nucleotides are TGTGCCAGCAGTGATAGTGGGGAAATTGTCCATAATTCACCCCTCCACTTT. Its protein is CASSDSGEIVHNSPLHF.